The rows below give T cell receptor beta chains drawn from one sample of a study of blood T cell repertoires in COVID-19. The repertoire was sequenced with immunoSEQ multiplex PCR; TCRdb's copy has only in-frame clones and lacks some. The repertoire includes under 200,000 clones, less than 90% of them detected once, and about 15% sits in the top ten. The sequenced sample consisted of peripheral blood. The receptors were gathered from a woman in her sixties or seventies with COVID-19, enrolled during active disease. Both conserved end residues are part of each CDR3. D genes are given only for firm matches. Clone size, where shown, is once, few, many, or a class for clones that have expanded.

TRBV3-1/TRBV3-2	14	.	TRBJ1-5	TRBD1	CASSKDRGRAPQHF	TGTGCCAGCAGCAAAGACAGGGGACGGGCGCCCCAGCATTTT
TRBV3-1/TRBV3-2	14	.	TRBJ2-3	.	CASSHYGVTDTQYF	TGTGCCAGCAGCCACTACGGGGTCACAGATACGCAGTATTTT
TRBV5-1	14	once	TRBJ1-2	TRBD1	CASSLDWTGYGYTF	TGCGCCAGCAGCTTGGATTGGACAGGCTATGGCTACACCTTC
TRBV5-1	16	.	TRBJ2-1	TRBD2	CASSPRSTSATNEQFF	TGCGCCAGCAGCCCAAGGTCGACTAGCGCAACCAATGAGCAGTTCTTC
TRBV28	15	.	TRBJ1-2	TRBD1	CASSQGTGRNYGYTF	TGTGCCAGCAGTCAGGGGACAGGGAGGAATTATGGCTACACCTTC
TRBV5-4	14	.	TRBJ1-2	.	CASSFTGGNYGYTF	TGTGCCAGCAGCTTTACAGGCGGTAACTATGGCTACACCTTC
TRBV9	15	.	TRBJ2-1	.	CASSAEDRGSDEQFF	TGTGCCAGCAGCGCCGAGGACCGGGGGTCCGATGAGCAGTTCTTC
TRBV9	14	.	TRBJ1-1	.	CASSVGLGGSEAFF	TGTGCCAGCAGCGTAGGCCTAGGAGGATCTGAAGCTTTCTTT
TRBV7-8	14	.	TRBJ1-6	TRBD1	CASRQTGRNSPLHF	TGTGCCAGCAGACAGACAGGGCGGAATTCACCCCTCCACTTT
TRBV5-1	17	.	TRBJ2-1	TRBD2	CASTRVGTSGGRNEQFF	TGCGCCAGCACCAGAGTTGGGACTAGCGGGGGGAGGAATGAGCAGTTCTTC
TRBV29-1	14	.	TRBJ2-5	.	CSVEDVGGEETQYF	TGCAGCGTTGAAGATGTAGGGGGGGAGGAGACCCAGTACTTC
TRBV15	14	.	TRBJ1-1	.	CATSRDLGGTEAFF	TGTGCCACCAGCAGGGATCTAGGGGGCACTGAAGCTTTCTTT
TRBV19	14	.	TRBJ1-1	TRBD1	CASSPRGGGTEAFF	TGTGCCAGTAGCCCGCGAGGGGGCGGTACTGAAGCTTTCTTT
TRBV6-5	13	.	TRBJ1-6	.	CAIREGDGSPLHF	TGTGCTATCCGGGAGGGGGACGGTTCACCCCTCCACTTT
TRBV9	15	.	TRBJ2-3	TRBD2	CASSILGGGTDTQYF	TGTGCCAGCAGTATCCTGGGGGGGGGCACAGATACGCAGTATTTT
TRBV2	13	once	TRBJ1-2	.	CASSVDSVYGYTF	TGTGCCAGCAGTGTGGACAGCGTCTATGGCTACACCTTC
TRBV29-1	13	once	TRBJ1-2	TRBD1	CSVKQGVGYGYTF	TGCAGCGTGAAGCAGGGGGTGGGCTATGGCTACACCTTC
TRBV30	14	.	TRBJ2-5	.	CAWSGSWAGETQYF	TGTGCCTGGAGTGGCTCGTGGGCGGGGGAGACCCAGTACTTC
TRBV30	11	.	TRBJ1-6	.	CAWNENSPLHF	TGTGCCTGGAACGAGAATTCACCCCTCCACTTT
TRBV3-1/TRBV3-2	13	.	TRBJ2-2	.	CASSQVRGGELFF	TGTGCCAGCAGCCAAGTCCGCGGCGGGGAGCTGTTTTTT
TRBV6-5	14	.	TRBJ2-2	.	CASRSSGATGELFF	TGTGCCAGCAGAAGTAGCGGAGCAACCGGGGAGCTGTTTTTT
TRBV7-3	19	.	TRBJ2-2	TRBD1	CASSLTPFDRVGSTGELFF	TGTGCCAGCAGCTTAACTCCCTTCGACAGGGTGGGGAGCACCGGGGAGCTGTTTTTT
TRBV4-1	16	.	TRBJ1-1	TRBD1	CASSQGQGVMNTEAFF	TGCGCCAGCAGCCAAGGTCAGGGGGTCATGAACACTGAAGCTTTCTTT
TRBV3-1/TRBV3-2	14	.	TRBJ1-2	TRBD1	CASSLTGVNYGYTF	TGTGCCAGCAGCCTCACAGGGGTTAACTATGGCTACACCTTC
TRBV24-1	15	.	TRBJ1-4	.	CATSAGGSTNEKLFF	TGTGCCACCAGTGCGGGGGGGTCCACTAATGAAAAACTGTTTTTT
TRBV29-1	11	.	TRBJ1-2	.	CSVQGNYGYTF	TGCAGCGTTCAGGGTAACTATGGCTACACCTTC
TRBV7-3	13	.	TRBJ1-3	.	CASSQGRGNTIYF	TGTGCCAGCAGCCAGGGAAGAGGAAACACCATATATTTT
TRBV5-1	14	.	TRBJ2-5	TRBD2	CARGPRGGGETQYF	TGCGCCCGCGGGCCTCGCGGGGGGGGAGAGACCCAGTACTTC
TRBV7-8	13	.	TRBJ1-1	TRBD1	CASSFFDRGGAFF	TGTGCCAGCAGCTTTTTCGACAGGGGGGGAGCTTTCTTT
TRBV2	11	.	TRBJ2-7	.	CASRFSYEQYF	TGTGCCAGCAGGTTTAGCTACGAGCAGTACTTC
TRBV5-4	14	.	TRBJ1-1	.	CASSPPLQNTEAFF	TGTGCCAGCAGCCCTCCATTACAGAACACTGAAGCTTTCTTT